The 23 T cell receptor beta chains below all came from one sample that was sequenced in a study of shared clonotypes between healthy human individuals (dated by TCRdb to about 2020). Library prep was done by the immunoSEQ multiplex PCR assay. Not all clones reach the TCRdb copy of this immuneACCESS table, which keeps in-frame sequences only. Checked studies attribute under half of the gap to unresolved V genes and leave the rest unexplained. Across this sample there are roughly 1 million clones, with approximately 76% seen only once. Of the sample, approximately 1.5% falls within the top ten clones. Sequencing was performed on memory CD4+ T cells sorted from blood. The cell subset or site label on this specimen signifies: CD45RA-negative fraction. The receptors here all came from a man younger than 35 in good health.

V and J are TRBV5-1 and TRBJ1-6; unclear D gene. V lost 4 bases and J 7 bases, leaving 12 bases between the germline ends. This CDR3 spans 14 amino acids. Germline values: CDR1 SGHRS, CDR2 YFSETQ. The CDR3 here is CASSQENRNSPLHF. CDR3 nucleotide sequence: TGCGCCAGCAGCCAGGAGAACCGGAATTCACCCCTCCACTTT. The entire variable domain, with the rest obtained from reference TRBV5-1 and TRBJ1-6, is as follows: KAGVTQTPRYLIKTRGQQVTLSCSPISGHRSVSWYQQTPGQGLQFLFEYFSETQRNKGNFPGRFSGRQFSNSRSEMNVSTLELGDSALYLCASSQENRNSPLHFGNGTRLTVT.

The chain uses TRBV5-1 and TRBJ2-5; 9 bases agree with TRBD1. The CDR3 runs 13 residues. Germline V lookup: CDR1 SGHRS, CDR2 YFSETQ. V lost 4 bases to trimming and J lost 3 bases; unmatched junction nucleotides: 1. The CDR3 reads CASSRDREETQYF. The CDR3 DNA reads TGCGCCAGCAGCCGGGACAGGGAAGAGACCCAGTACTTC.

The rearrangement uses TRBV6-6 and TRBJ1-5; 10 bases map to TRBD1. Trimming at V came to 5 bases and at J to 6 bases, leaving 4 bases not matched to a gene. This CDR3 spans 14 amino acids. The germline V gene encodes CDR1 MNHNY and CDR2 SVGAGI (reference sequence). In DNA, the CDR3 is TGTGCCAGCAGTCAGACAGGGGGCAGTCAGCCCCAGCATTTT. Its translation: CASSQTGGSQPQHF.

This clone was detected once. J is TRBJ2-3 and V is TRBV15, with a possible D match to TRBD2 (5 bases). Trimming took off 2 bases at V and 5 bases at J, with 11 bases between the two ends. The CDR3 totals 14 residues. The germline V gene has CDR1 LNHNV and CDR2 YYDKDF (reference sequence). The CDR3 sequence is CATSRTSRGDTQYF. The CDR3 coding sequence is TGTGCCACCAGCAGAACGTCCCGGGGAGATACGCAGTATTTT.

Notes on this clone: Other nucleotide sequences in the sample specify the same CDR3. The CDR3 bases are TGTGCCATCAGTGACTTATCGGAGACCCAGTACTTC. It specifies CAISDLSETQYF. The chain combines TRBV10-3 with TRBJ2-5; D remains ambiguous. The CDR3 has 12 residues. V was pared by 3 bases and J by 5 bases, with 7 bases between. Looked up from germline, CDR1 is ENHRY and CDR2 is SYGVKD.

This clone occurred once. This sequence joins TRBV10-2 and TRBJ1-1; the D gene is possibly TRBD1 (6 bases). The CDR3 consists of 13 residues. V was clipped by 6 bases and J by 3 bases, with 11 bases between them. In germline, CDR1 is WSHSY, CDR2 SAAADI. The CDR3 DNA reads TGCGCCAGCAGCCGGGACACCTACACTGAAGCTTTCTTT. Its protein is CASSRDTYTEAFF.

The chain has TRBV7-2 and TRBJ1-4; no clear D. In germline, CDR1 is SGHTA, CDR2 FQGNSA. The germline V and J ends were trimmed by 1 base and 3 bases, with 12 bases remaining between them. This CDR3 spans 16 amino acids. DNA for the CDR3: TGTGCCAGCAGCTTAGACGCTGGGCTCTCTAATGAAAAACTGTTTTTT. It translates to CASSLDAGLSNEKLFF.

This sequence joins TRBV5-1 and TRBJ2-1; 8 bases are a match to TRBD1. The CDR3 runs 15 residues. Germline V gene sequence: CDR1 SGHRS, CDR2 YFSETQ. V dropped 4 bases and J dropped 9; count of bases not matched to a gene: 12. The CDR3 spells CASSPNGLGQGEQFF. The CDR3 nucleotides are TGCGCCAGCAGCCCTAATGGCTTAGGACAGGGTGAGCAGTTCTTC. The entire variable domain, with the rest obtained from reference TRBV5-1 and TRBJ2-1, is as follows: KAGVTQTPRYLIKTRGQQVTLSCSPISGHRSVSWYQQTPGQGLQFLFEYFSETQRNKGNFPGRFSGRQFSNSRSEMNVSTLELGDSALYLCASSPNGLGQGEQFFGPGTRLTVL.

The chain carries TRBV19 and TRBJ2-2, with D perhaps matching TRBD1 (6 bases). Germline V CDR1 and CDR2: LNHDA, SQIVND (reference sequence). This CDR3 is 15 amino acids long. Trimming cost V 1 base and J 4 bases, with 10 bases left between them. The CDR3 sequence: CASSIALQGTGELFF. The CDR3, as DNA: TGTGCCAGTAGTATAGCGTTACAGGGCACCGGGGAGCTGTTTTTT.

Ten or more counts support this clone. V is TRBV2 and J is TRBJ1-6, with 8 nucleotides matching TRBD1. In germline, CDR1 is SNHLY, CDR2 FYNNEI. V was pared by 6 bases and J by 13 bases, with 5 bases of the junction left unmatched. The CDR3 consists of 12 residues. This chain's CDR3 is CASRDRESPLHF. The CDR3 region has the DNA TGTGCCAGCAGGGACAGGGAGTCGCCCCTCCACTTT.

This clone was observed a handful of times. The chain joins TRBV5-8 to TRBJ1-5; 7 nucleotides agree with TRBD1. Germline V lookup: CDR1 SGHTS, CDR2 YDEGEE. The CDR3 is 19 amino acids. The J segment lost 5 bases and the V segment lost 4 bases, leaving 21 bases of the junction unmatched. The CDR3 DNA reads TGTGCCAGCAGCAAAGCCAAATCGCCGGAAGACAGGGAAGATCAGCCCCAGCATTTT. This gives the protein CASSKAKSPEDREDQPQHF.

There are a few counts of this clone. The chain couples TRBV5-1 to TRBJ1-3, with D hard to call. The V end lost 1 base, the J end lost 0 bases, and 8 bases lay between the germline ends. This CDR3 is 15 amino acids long. CDR1 and CDR2 (germline): SGHRS, YFSETQ. The CDR3, as DNA: TGCGCCAGCAGCTTGATGGGGTTCTCTGGAAACACCATATATTTT. This sequence encodes CASSLMGFSGNTIYF.

A few counts support this clone. J is TRBJ1-1 and V is TRBV5-4, with D possibly TRBD1 on 5 matching bases. Germline values: CDR1 SGHNT, CDR2 YYREEE (reference sequence). V lost 7 bases to trimming and J lost 4 bases, with 14 bases between them. The CDR3 length is 13 residues. The CDR3 reads CASAPWDVTEAFF. For the CDR3, the DNA is TGTGCCAGCGCTCCGTGGGACGTCACTGAAGCTTTCTTT.

The chain employs TRBV28 and TRBJ1-5; D is possibly TRBD1 (5 bases). The CDR3 extends over 17 amino acids. Germline V lookup: CDR1 MDHEN, CDR2 SYDVKM. V shed 3 bases and J shed 0 bases, with 15 bases lying between them. CDR3 sequence (DNA): TGTGCCAGCAGTTTCGATGCCGGGGGGAATAGCAATCAGCCCCAGCATTTT. Translated: CASSFDAGGNSNQPQHF. Variable domain in full (rest from reference TRBV28 and TRBJ1-5): DVKVTQSSRYLVKRTGEKVFLECVQDMDHENMFWYRQDPGLGLRLIYFSYDVKMKEKGDIPEGYSVSREKKERFSLILESASTNQTSMYLCASSFDAGGNSNQPQHFGDGTRLSIL.

The CDR3 region has the DNA TGTGCCAGTAAAGCAGGAGGTTACTCTGGGGCCAACGTCCTGACTTTC. The encoded protein is CASKAGGYSGANVLTF. This chain links TRBV19 with TRBJ2-6, with D perhaps TRBD2 (5 bases). CDR1 and CDR2 from the germline V gene are LNHDA and SQIVND (reference sequence). This CDR3 region has 16 residues. V was clipped by 7 bases and J by 0 bases, with 13 bases between them.

The CDR3 DNA is TGTGCCAGCAGCTCGGGACTAGCGGGAGGGTTCACCGGGGAGCTGTTTTTT. Protein sequence: CASSSGLAGGFTGELFF. J is TRBJ2-2 and V is TRBV7-2, with 16 bases matching TRBD2. Per the germline V gene, CDR1 is SGHTA and CDR2 is FQGNSA. The CDR3 runs 17 residues. Trimming cost V 4 bases and J 4 bases; bases outside gene matches: 3.

Concerning this clone itself: Additional DNA sequences in this sample encode the identical CDR3. The CDR3 DNA reads TGTGCCAGTAGTATAACAGTCTCCTACGAGCAGTACTTC. Its protein product is CASSITVSYEQYF. V is TRBV19 and J is TRBJ2-7; no clear D gene. V lost 2 bases and J 0 bases, leaving 5 bases between the germline ends. The CDR3 extends over 13 amino acids. Germline V gene sequence: CDR1 LNHDA, CDR2 SQIVND (reference sequence).

This clone was seen a few times. Given a much more abundant clone one base away, this may be a read error. Other nucleotide sequences in the sample specify the same CDR3. The J gene is TRBJ1-1, the V gene TRBV11-1; TRBD1 is a possible D gene (5 bases). The CDR3 consists of 13 residues. Germline-derived CDR1 and CDR2 are SGHAT and FQDESV (reference sequence). The ends were cut back, 2 bases at V and 1 base at J, with 5 bases in the middle. Written as DNA, the CDR3 is TGTGCCAGCAGCTTACAGGGGAACACTGAAGCTTTCTTT. As protein: CASSLQGNTEAFF.

This chain joins TRBV5-1 and TRBJ1-4; 8 nucleotides agree with TRBD1. The CDR3 covers 16 residues. CDR1 is SGHRS, CDR2 YFSETQ, per germline. V shed 0 bases and J 3 bases; nucleotides not matched to a gene: 4. CDR3 residues: CASSLGQGTPNEKLFF. Written as DNA, the CDR3 is TGCGCCAGCAGCTTGGGACAGGGGACTCCTAATGAAAAACTGTTTTTT.

The chain has TRBV7-8 and TRBJ1-2, with 8 nucleotides matching TRBD1. CDR1 is SGHVS, CDR2 FQNEAQ, per germline. With 0 bases clipped from V and 8 bases from J, the junction kept 14 bases outside the gene matches. The CDR3 is 17 amino acids. DNA for the CDR3: TGTGCCAGCAGCTTAGCACGGACAGGGCCCATATCCGGAGGCTACACCTTC. Its translation is CASSLARTGPISGGYTF.

This clone was observed once. The V gene is TRBV19, the J gene TRBJ2-7; D is ambiguous. V shed 6 bases and J shed 3 bases, with 9 bases lying between them. CDR3 size: 12 residues. Looked up from germline, CDR1 is LNHDA and CDR2 is SQIVND (reference sequence). The CDR3 nucleotides read TGTGCCAGTAGGGGAAGACACTACGAGCAGTACTTC. Protein sequence: CASRGRHYEQYF.

This clone was picked up one time. The rearrangement uses TRBV5-6 and TRBJ1-6, with a weak D call TRBD1 (6 bases). Germline V CDR1 and CDR2: SGHDT, YYEEEE. V lost 2 bases and J 11 bases, leaving 14 bases between the germline ends. CDR3 size: 14 residues. CDR3 in amino acids: CASSFRQGRPPLHF. The CDR3 bases are TGTGCCAGCAGCTTTAGGCAGGGGCGGCCACCCCTCCACTTT.

This clone was detected only a few times. The V and J genes are TRBV10-3 and TRBJ2-2; D perhaps matches TRBD2 (6 bases). This CDR3 spans 15 amino acids. Germline assignment: CDR1 ENHRY and CDR2 SYGVKD. The V end was cut by 3 bases, the J end by 5 bases, with 13 bases between. Here the CDR3 reads CAISDDGGGTGELFF. The DNA of the CDR3 is TGTGCCATCAGTGACGACGGGGGAGGAACCGGGGAGCTGTTTTTT.